These 16 T cell receptor beta chains were all obtained from the same sample, sequenced in a study of blood T cell repertoires in COVID-19 (dated by TCRdb to between 2020 and 2021). The library relied on the immunoSEQ multiplex PCR assay. The clones in this table, taken by TCRdb from immuneACCESS, are in-frame only. Not every clone is retained; where verified, under half of the shortfall comes from an unresolved V gene, and the cause of the rest is unknown. The sample records about 76,000 clones, roughly 89% of which are singletons. The top ten clones comprise around 5.4% of the sample. Sequencing input: peripheral blood. The receptors were gathered from a human donor in a cohort sampled during active COVID-19.

This CDR3 reads CASSLVQNHYNEQFF. In DNA, the CDR3 is TGTGCCAGCAGCTTAGTTCAGAATCACTACAATGAGCAGTTCTTC. The chain combines TRBV5-4 with TRBJ2-1; D unresolved. Trimming pared 2 bases from V and 3 bases from J, leaving 12 bases between. The CDR3 totals 15 residues. Germline CDR1 is SGHNT and CDR2 is YYREEE (reference sequence).

The chain has TRBV5-4 and TRBJ2-1; 7 nucleotides align to TRBD1. The CDR3 is 15 amino acids. V was pared by 4 bases and J by 4 bases, with 8 bases of the junction left unmatched. Germline V gene lookup returns CDR1 SGHNT and CDR2 YYREEE (reference sequence). Here the CDR3 DNA reads TGTGCCAGCAGCCCGGGACAGCAACTTTACAATGAGCAGTTCTTC. Translating it yields CASSPGQQLYNEQFF.

The CDR3 reads CAIRQGSTGELFF. CDR3 nucleotide sequence: TGTGCCATCAGGCAGGGTAGCACCGGGGAGCTGTTTTTT. The chain links TRBV10-3 to TRBJ2-2; tentative D call: TRBD1 (5 bases). The CDR3 has 13 residues. Germline V gene data show CDR1 as ENHRY and CDR2 as SYGVKD. V lost 6 bases, J lost 4 bases, and 9 bases lay in between.

Only one count was recorded for this clone. The rearrangement links TRBV7-9 to TRBJ1-2; no clear D gene. The CDR3 totals 14 residues. The V end was cut by 1 base, the J end by 8 bases, with 14 bases between. Germline V lookup: CDR1 SEHNR, CDR2 FQNEAQ (reference sequence). The CDR3 loop is CASSLGEAVRGYTF. Here the CDR3 DNA reads TGTGCCAGCAGCTTAGGAGAAGCTGTGCGGGGCTACACCTTC.

V and J are TRBV11-2 and TRBJ2-7, with TRBD1 matching 7 bases. Germline CDR1 and CDR2: SGHAT and FQNNGV. This CDR3 is built from 14 residues. With V trimmed by 5 bases and J by 5 bases, 9 bases remained unmatched. The CDR3 protein is CASSPGQVVHEQYF. CDR3 coding DNA: TGTGCCAGCAGCCCCGGACAGGTCGTACACGAGCAGTACTTC. Full variable domain (rest looked up from reference TRBV11-2 and TRBJ2-7): EAGVAQSPRYKIIEKRQSVAFWCNPISGHATLYWYQQILGQGPKLLIQFQNNGVVDDSQLPKDRFSAERLKGVDSTLKIQPAKLEDSAVYLCASSPGQVVHEQYFGPGTRLTVT.

The chain employs TRBV7-9 and TRBJ2-1; the D gene is possibly TRBD2 (5 bases). Germline lookup yields CDR1 SEHNR and CDR2 FQNEAQ (reference sequence). The V and J ends lost 4 bases and 3 bases respectively, with 13 bases between them. CDR3 length: 15 amino acids. This CDR3 reads CASSSPASSYNEQFF. CDR3 coding DNA: TGTGCCAGCAGCTCCCCCGCTAGCAGCTACAATGAGCAGTTCTTC.

The chain's CDR3 is CASSLRQGRNYGYTF. The CDR3 DNA reads as TGTGCCAGCAGCTTAAGGCAGGGCAGGAACTATGGCTACACCTTC. V is TRBV7-2 and J is TRBJ1-2, with D possibly TRBD1 on 5 matching bases. This CDR3 region has 15 residues. Germline V gene data show CDR1 as SGHTA and CDR2 as FQGNSA. V gave up 2 bases and J gave up 2 bases, with 12 bases separating them. Variable domain in full (rest from reference TRBV7-2 and TRBJ1-2): GAGVSQSPSNKVTEKGKDVELRCDPISGHTALYWYRQSLGQGLEFLIYFQGNSAPDKSGLPSDRFSAERTGGSVSTLTIQRTQQEDSAVYLCASSLRQGRNYGYTFGSGTRLTVV.

The chain uses TRBV9 and TRBJ2-2, with TRBD2 as a possible D gene (6 bases). The CDR3 sequence is 13 residues long. With 4 bases removed from V and 4 bases from J, the gap between germline ends came to 8 bases. Per germline, CDR1 SGDLS and CDR2 YYNGEE. CDR3 protein: CASSRRATGELFF. CDR3 bases: TGTGCCAGCAGCCGGAGGGCCACCGGGGAGCTGTTTTTT.

The chain carries TRBV20-1 and TRBJ1-2; no definite D call. From germline, CDR1 is DFQATT and CDR2 SNEGSKA (reference sequence). The CDR3 consists of 10 residues. V lost 3 bases and J lost 3, with 2 bases in between. The CDR3 protein is CSASYYGYTF. The CDR3 nucleotides are TGCAGTGCTAGCTACTATGGCTACACCTTC.

This rearrangement joins TRBV19 to TRBJ2-7, with 8 nucleotides matching TRBD2. The germline CDR1 and CDR2 sequences are LNHDA and SQIVND (reference sequence). J gave up 7 bases and V 5 bases, and 4 bases lay outside the gene matches. The CDR3 runs 12 residues. DNA for the CDR3: TGTGCCAGTAGTCCCCGGGGGGGGGAGCAGTACTTC. The encoded protein is CASSPRGGEQYF.

The chain recombines TRBV9 with TRBJ2-7; TRBD1 might be the D (5 bases). With 0 bases removed from V and 2 bases from J, the gap between germline ends came to 9 bases. The CDR3 is made up of 14 amino acids. Germline V gene lookup returns CDR1 SGDLS and CDR2 YYNGEE. The chain's CDR3 is CASSVGQGPYEQYF. CDR3 nucleotide sequence: TGTGCCAGCAGCGTAGGTCAGGGCCCCTACGAGCAGTACTTC.

The rearrangement links TRBV7-8 to TRBJ1-5; TRBD1 is a possible D gene (5 bases). The CDR3 is made up of 15 amino acids. Trimming removed 4 bases from V and 3 bases from J, with 13 bases in between. CDR1 and CDR2 from the germline V gene are SGHVS and FQNEAQ. The CDR3 DNA sequence: TGTGCCAGCAGCTGGGACTTACCACCCAATCAGCCCCAGCATTTT. This sequence encodes CASSWDLPPNQPQHF.

V and J are TRBV11-2 and TRBJ2-5, with unresolved D. The CDR3 has 16 residues. Trimming cost V 3 bases and J 2 bases, with 16 bases left between them. Per germline, CDR1 SGHAT and CDR2 FQNNGV. The CDR3 here is CASSFFSLPIQETQYF. The CDR3 DNA is TGTGCCAGCAGCTTTTTTTCACTACCCATACAAGAGACCCAGTACTTC.

The V call is TRBV6-6, the J call TRBJ1-3; D ambiguous. The CDR3 consists of 14 residues. Trimming left V 4 bases short and J 1 base short, with 8 bases between. Germline CDR1 reads MNHNY; CDR2 reads SVGAGI (reference sequence). The CDR3 nucleotides read TGTGCCAGCAGTTCGGACTTATCTGGAAACACCATATATTTT. Translating it yields CASSSDLSGNTIYF.

This chain links TRBV9 with TRBJ2-7, with D perhaps TRBD2 (7 bases). The germline CDR1 and CDR2 sequences are SGDLS and YYNGEE. V was pared by 0 bases and J by 2 bases, with 12 bases between. The CDR3 length is 15 residues. The CDR3 loop reads CASSVEAGATYEQYF. The CDR3, as DNA: TGTGCCAGCAGCGTAGAGGCGGGGGCCACCTACGAGCAGTACTTC.

V is TRBV11-2 and J is TRBJ2-4; the match to TRBD2 covers 13 bases. The CDR3 has 19 residues. The V segment lost 6 bases and the J segment 2 bases; nucleotides outside the gene matches: 13. The germline CDR1 and CDR2 sequences are SGHAT and FQNNGV. CDR3: CASSLVRGTSGVTKNIQYF. The CDR3 nucleotides read TGTGCCAGCAGTCTAGTGCGGGGGACTAGCGGGGTGACCAAAAACATTCAGTACTTC.